This T cell receptor beta chain appears in the sequencing data of a study of T cell responses to AZD1222 COVID-19 vaccine. Study results and caveats: Unmutated variant regions are reportedly the target of nearly half of TCRs that are spike-specific. CD4 TCRs associated with vaccination spanned spike, dominating at 160-218 and 743-854. Following two doses of AZD1222, Spike-specific TCR breadth and depth rose.

Sequencing used immunoSEQ multiplex PCR; TCRdb keeps in-frame clones, though not all of them. The table shows tens of thousands of clones, with roughly 90% occurring only once. Turning to this clone: Its antigen remains unknown.

CDR3 length: 19 amino acids. Germline V gene data show CDR1 as SGHNT and CDR2 as YENEEA. Germline trimming cut 5 bases from V and 0 bases from J; bases unmatched to any gene: 14. The clonotype originates from an adult who received the AZD1222 COVID-19 vaccine. Material: peripheral blood, obtained 28 days after the second AZD1222 dose. This rearrangement joins TRBV11-3 to TRBJ2-2; 8 nucleotides agree with TRBD2. The CDR3 sequence is CASSPGYIGGGSNTGELFF. DNA for the CDR3: TGTGCCAGCAGCCCCGGATATATAGGCGGGGGGTCGAACACCGGGGAGCTGTTTTTT.